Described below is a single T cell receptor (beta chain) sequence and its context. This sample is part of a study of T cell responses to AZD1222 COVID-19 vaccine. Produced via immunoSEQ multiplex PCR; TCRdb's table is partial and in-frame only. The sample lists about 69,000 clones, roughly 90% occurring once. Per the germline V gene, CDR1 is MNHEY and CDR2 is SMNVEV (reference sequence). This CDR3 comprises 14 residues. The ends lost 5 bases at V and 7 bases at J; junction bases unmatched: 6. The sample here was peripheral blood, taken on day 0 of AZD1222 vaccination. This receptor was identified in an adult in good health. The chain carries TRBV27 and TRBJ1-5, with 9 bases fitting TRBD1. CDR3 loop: CASSPLDRGQPQHF. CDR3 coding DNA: TGTGCCAGCAGTCCCTTGGACAGGGGACAGCCCCAGCATTTT.